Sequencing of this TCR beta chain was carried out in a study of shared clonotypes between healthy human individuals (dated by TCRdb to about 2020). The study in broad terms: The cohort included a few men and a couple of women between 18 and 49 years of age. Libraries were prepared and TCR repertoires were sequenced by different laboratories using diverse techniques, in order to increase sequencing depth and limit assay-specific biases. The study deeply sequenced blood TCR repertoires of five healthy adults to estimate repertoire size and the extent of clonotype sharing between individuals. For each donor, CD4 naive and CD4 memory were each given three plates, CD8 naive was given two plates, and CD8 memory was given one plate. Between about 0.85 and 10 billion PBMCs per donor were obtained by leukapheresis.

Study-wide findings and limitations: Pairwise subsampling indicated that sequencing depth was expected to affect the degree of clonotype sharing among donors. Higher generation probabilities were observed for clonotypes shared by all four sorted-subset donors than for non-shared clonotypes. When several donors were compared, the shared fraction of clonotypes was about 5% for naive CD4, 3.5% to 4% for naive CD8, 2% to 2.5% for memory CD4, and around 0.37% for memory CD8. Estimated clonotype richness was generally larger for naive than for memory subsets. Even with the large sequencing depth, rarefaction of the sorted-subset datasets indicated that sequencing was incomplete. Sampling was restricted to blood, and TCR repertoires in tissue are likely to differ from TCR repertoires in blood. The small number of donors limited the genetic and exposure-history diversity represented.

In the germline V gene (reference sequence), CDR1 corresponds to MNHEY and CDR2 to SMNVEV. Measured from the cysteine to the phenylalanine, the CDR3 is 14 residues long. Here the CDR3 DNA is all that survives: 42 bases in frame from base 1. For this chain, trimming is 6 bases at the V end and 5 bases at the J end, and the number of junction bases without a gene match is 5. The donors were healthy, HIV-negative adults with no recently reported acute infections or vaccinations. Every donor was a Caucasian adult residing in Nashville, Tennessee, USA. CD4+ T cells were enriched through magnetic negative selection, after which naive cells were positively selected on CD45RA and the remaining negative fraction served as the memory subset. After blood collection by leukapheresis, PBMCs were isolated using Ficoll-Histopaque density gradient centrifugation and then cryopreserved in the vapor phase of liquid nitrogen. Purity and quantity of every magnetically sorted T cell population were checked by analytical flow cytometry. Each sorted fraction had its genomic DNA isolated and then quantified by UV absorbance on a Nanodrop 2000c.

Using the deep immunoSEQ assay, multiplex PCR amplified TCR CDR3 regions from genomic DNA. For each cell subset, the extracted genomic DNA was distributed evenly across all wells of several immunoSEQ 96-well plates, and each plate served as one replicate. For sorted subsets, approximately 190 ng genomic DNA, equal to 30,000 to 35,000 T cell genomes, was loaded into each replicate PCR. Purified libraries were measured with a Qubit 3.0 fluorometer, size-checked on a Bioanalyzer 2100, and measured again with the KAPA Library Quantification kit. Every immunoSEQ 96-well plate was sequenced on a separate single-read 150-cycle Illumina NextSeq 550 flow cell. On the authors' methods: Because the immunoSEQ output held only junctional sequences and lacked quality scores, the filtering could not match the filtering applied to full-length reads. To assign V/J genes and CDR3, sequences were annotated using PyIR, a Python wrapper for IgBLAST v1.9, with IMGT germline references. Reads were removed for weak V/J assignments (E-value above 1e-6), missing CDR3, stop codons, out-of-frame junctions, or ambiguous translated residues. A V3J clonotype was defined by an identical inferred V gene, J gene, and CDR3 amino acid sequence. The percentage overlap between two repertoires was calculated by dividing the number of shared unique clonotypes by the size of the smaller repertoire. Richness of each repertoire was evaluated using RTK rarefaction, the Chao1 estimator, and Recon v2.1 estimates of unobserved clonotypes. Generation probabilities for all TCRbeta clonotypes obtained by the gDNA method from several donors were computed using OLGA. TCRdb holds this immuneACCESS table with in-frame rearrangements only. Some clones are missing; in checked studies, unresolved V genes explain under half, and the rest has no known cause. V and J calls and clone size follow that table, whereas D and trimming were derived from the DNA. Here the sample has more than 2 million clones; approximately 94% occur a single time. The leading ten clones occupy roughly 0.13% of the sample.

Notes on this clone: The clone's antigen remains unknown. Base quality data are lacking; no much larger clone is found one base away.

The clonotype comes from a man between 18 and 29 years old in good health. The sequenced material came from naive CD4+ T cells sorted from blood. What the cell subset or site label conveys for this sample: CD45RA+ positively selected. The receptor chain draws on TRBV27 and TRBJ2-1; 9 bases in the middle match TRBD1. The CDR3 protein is CASRGTGRHNEQFF. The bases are TGTGCCAGCAGAGGGACAGGGAGACACAATGAGCAGTTCTTC.